This entry lists 25 T cell receptor beta chains sequenced from one sample in a study of blood T cells in healthy people across ages. With a J-beta primer mix and a sample-barcoded 5' primer, a second PCR ran about 7 to 11 cycles. TCRdb redid the calling of the 5' RACE reads with MiXCR, one entry per CDR3 protein. The repertoire holds about 1.4 million distinct CDR3 sequences, with approximately 59% as singletons. Sample: blood. Source of these receptors: a man aged 18-30 years in good health.

In DNA form, the CDR3 reads TGCGCCAGCAGCCACCGGACAACTATTAGTAATGAAAAACTGTTTTTT. Residues: CASSHRTTISNEKLFF. The chain employs TRBV4-3 and TRBJ1-4; TRBD1 might be the D (5 bases). Germline V CDR1 and CDR2: LGHNA, YSLEER. The CDR3 is 16 amino acids. The germline V and J ends were trimmed by 3 bases and 4 bases, with 15 bases remaining between them.

This chain connects TRBV9 to TRBJ2-1; 10 bases map to TRBD2. The CDR3 is 14 amino acids. Germline V gene data show CDR1 as SGDLS and CDR2 as YYNGEE. The ends lost 3 bases at V and 7 bases at J; junction bases unmatched: 4. The DNA of the CDR3 is TGTGCCAGCAGCGCCCGGACTAGCGGTAATGAGCAGTTCTTC. Translation: CASSARTSGNEQFF.

This clonotype appeared a few times. The CDR3 DNA reads as TGTGCCAGCAGTCTTGGGGACTCTGGAAACACCATATATTTT. It encodes CASSLGDSGNTIYF. This chain uses TRBV12-3 or TRBV12-4 with TRBJ1-3; D unresolved. V lost 5 bases to trimming and J lost 0 bases, with 8 bases between them. This CDR3 has 14 residues.

There are a few counts of this clonotype. The chain is built from TRBV10-3 and TRBJ1-5; D possibly corresponds to TRBD1 (5 bases). The length of the CDR3 is 18 residues. Trimming removed 0 bases from V and 5 bases from J, with 20 bases in between. Germline CDR1 is ENHRY and CDR2 is SYGVKD. As DNA, the CDR3 is TGTGCCATCAGTGAGTCGCCCCTCAGGCAGGGTAGGGATCAGCCCCAGCATTTT. It yields the protein CAISESPLRQGRDQPQHF.

This sequence joins TRBV29-1 and TRBJ2-1, with 16 bases that match TRBD2. CDR3 length: 17 residues. Trimming took 3 bases from V and 5 from J; bases not matched to a gene: 7. The germline V gene has CDR1 SQVTM and CDR2 ANQGSEA. The CDR3 DNA sequence: TGCAGCGTTGAGGGGACTAGCGGGAGGGATCCTCACAATGAGCAGTTCTTC. This encodes CSVEGTSGRDPHNEQFF.

This clonotype turned up a few times. The rearrangement links TRBV4-1 to TRBJ2-3; the D call may be TRBD1 or TRBD2 (7 bases each). Germline V gene sequence: CDR1 MGHRA, CDR2 YSYEKL. V lost 4 bases and J lost 2, with 19 bases in between. The length of the CDR3 is 17 residues. The CDR3 DNA reads as TGCGCCAGCAGCCGGCTAGGGGAGGGGGCGTCCACAGATACGCAGTATTTT. Its protein is CASSRLGEGASTDTQYF.

This clonotype was seen just once. V gene TRBV2 combines with J gene TRBJ1-1; D gene unclear. Germline loops: CDR1 SNHLY, CDR2 FYNNEI. CDR3 size: 14 residues. V lost 2 bases and J lost 2, with 9 bases in between. The CDR3 loop is CASSETVENTEAFF. CDR3 DNA: TGTGCCAGCAGTGAAACGGTTGAAAACACTGAAGCTTTCTTT.

J is TRBJ2-1 and V is TRBV28, with 13 bases lining up with TRBD2. The germline gives CDR1 MDHEN, CDR2 SYDVKM. The trim removed 5 bases at V and 8 bases at J, leaving 6 bases unmatched. This CDR3 spans 15 amino acids. The CDR3 protein is CASSLTGTSGDEQFF. As DNA, the CDR3 is TGTGCCAGCAGTCTCACCGGGACTAGCGGGGATGAGCAGTTCTTC. Combining the CDR3 with reference TRBV28 and TRBJ2-1 gives the whole variable domain DVKVTQSSRYLVKRTGEKVFLECVQDMDHENMFWYRQDPGLGLRLIYFSYDVKMKEKGDIPEGYSVSREKKERFSLILESASTNQTSMYLCASSLTGTSGDEQFFGPGTRLTVL.

This CDR3 reads CASLRGVSYEQYF. CDR3 nucleotide sequence: TGTGCCAGCCTCAGGGGGGTTAGCTACGAGCAGTACTTC. V usage is TRBV6-6 and J usage is TRBJ2-4; maybe TRBD1 (7 bases). Near its end, the DNA agrees better with TRBJ2-7, so the J call may be wrong. The CDR3 sequence is 13 residues long. CDR1 and CDR2 from the germline V gene are MNHNY and SVGAGI (reference sequence).

This sequence joins TRBV18 and TRBJ2-7; D is perhaps TRBD1 (5 bases). V lost 6 bases to trimming and J lost 3 bases, with 21 bases between them. Germline V lookup: CDR1 KGHSH, CDR2 LQKENI. This CDR3 is built from 16 residues. CDR3 DNA: TGTGCCAGCTCGACAGTACCCGGGTCAACTGACTACGAGCAGTACTTC. Its translation: CASSTVPGSTDYEQYF.

The rearrangement uses TRBV6-5 and TRBJ2-7, with D perhaps TRBD2 (5 bases). This CDR3 comprises 15 residues. Trimming cost V 5 bases and J 0 bases, with 14 bases left between them. Germline V gives CDR1 MNHEY, CDR2 SVGAGI. CDR3 protein: CASSRHTRDSYEQYF. CDR3 DNA: TGTGCCAGCAGTCGCCACACTAGGGACTCCTACGAGCAGTACTTC.

This chain connects TRBV6-2 or TRBV6-3 to TRBJ2-1, with unresolved D. Per the germline V gene, CDR1 is MNHEY and CDR2 is SVGEGT. Trimming removed 5 bases from V and 8 bases from J, with 13 bases in between. The CDR3 contains 13 residues. CDR3 sequence reads: CASSPSSMDEQFF. CDR3 coding DNA: TGTGCCAGCAGTCCATCCTCGATGGATGAGCAGTTCTTC.

In its sample, this clonotype was seen a few times. The chain employs TRBV12-3 or TRBV12-4 and TRBJ2-5, with 12 positions matching TRBD1. The CDR3 has 13 amino acids. With 5 bases clipped from V and 7 bases from J, the junction kept 2 bases outside the gene matches. CDR3 loop: CASSEGQGATQYF. In DNA, the CDR3 is TGTGCCAGCAGTGAGGGACAGGGGGCGACCCAGTACTTC.

V and J are TRBV15 and TRBJ2-3, with no clear D. Deletions cut 1 base from V and 3 bases from J, with 20 bases between. Germline assignment: CDR1 LNHNV and CDR2 YYDKDF (reference sequence). CDR3 size: 18 residues. The CDR3 region is CATSRVPTSRFGTDTQYF. As DNA, the CDR3 is TGTGCCACCAGCAGAGTCCCTACGTCTAGATTCGGGACAGATACGCAGTATTTT.

The V and J genes are TRBV28 and TRBJ1-4; a possible D gene is TRBD1 (5 bases). V lost 11 bases to trimming and J lost 4 bases, with 11 bases between them. CDR3 length equals 12 residues. Germline-derived CDR1 and CDR2 are MDHEN and SYDVKM. The CDR3 loop reads CASRQGNEKLFF. The CDR3 region has the DNA TGTGCCTCGAGGCAGGGTAATGAAAAACTGTTTTTT.

A note on this clonotype: The CDR3 carries no conserved terminal phenylalanine or tryptophan, so it likely arises from a read error. The chain uses TRBV27 and TRBJ2-4, with D unresolved. Near its end, the DNA agrees better with TRBJ2-7, so the J call may be wrong. Germline V CDR1 and CDR2: MNHEY, SMNVEV (reference sequence). CDR3 size: 11 residues. The CDR3 DNA follows: TGTGCCAGCAGTTTATTGGGCGAGCAGTACCTC. Its translation: CASSLLGEQYL.

The chain employs TRBV4-1 and TRBJ1-2; D possibly corresponds to TRBD1 (5 bases). Germline assignment: CDR1 MGHRA and CDR2 YSYEKL. Trimming shortened V by 1 base and J by 2 bases, and 8 bases separated the two germline ends. The CDR3 consists of 14 residues. CDR3 nucleotide sequence: TGCGCCAGCAGCCAAGCAGACAGAAACTATGGCTACACCTTC. Translating gives CASSQADRNYGYTF.

The V gene is TRBV7-9, the J gene TRBJ2-3, with D hard to call. This CDR3 contains 14 residues. V was pared by 5 bases and J by 1 base, with 10 bases between. Germline assignment: CDR1 SEHNR and CDR2 FQNEAQ (reference sequence). The CDR3 here is CASSNPSGTDTQYF. CDR3 bases: TGTGCCAGCAGCAATCCTTCAGGCACAGATACGCAGTATTTT.

This clonotype has a handful of counts. V is TRBV25-1 and J is TRBJ2-3; tentatively, D is TRBD2 (5 bases). Germline-derived CDR1 and CDR2 are MGHDK and SYGVNS. Trimming took 3 bases from V and 2 from J, leaving 9 bases between them. This CDR3 comprises 14 residues. Here the CDR3 reads CASSDSSPTDTQYF. The CDR3 DNA sequence: TGTGCCAGCAGTGACTCTAGCCCCACAGATACGCAGTATTTT.

In DNA, the CDR3 is TGTGCCAGCAGTAAAGGACAGGACCTTTCCTACGAGCAGTACTTC. It is translated as CASSKGQDLSYEQYF. The chain uses TRBV12-3 or TRBV12-4 and TRBJ2-7; 7 nucleotides match TRBD1. The CDR3 sequence is 15 residues long. Germline trimming cut 5 bases from V and 1 base from J; bases unmatched to any gene: 8.

V gene TRBV14 combines with J gene TRBJ1-4; 10 bases fit TRBD1. Losses at the gene ends were 8 bases for V and 3 bases for J; bases not matched to a gene: 12. Germline loops: CDR1 SGHDN, CDR2 FVKESK. This CDR3 spans 17 amino acids. CDR3 region: CASGPPGQGTSNEKLFF. The CDR3 region has the DNA TGTGCCAGCGGCCCCCCGGGACAGGGGACTTCTAATGAAAAACTGTTTTTT.

This clonotype was found a few times. V and J are TRBV10-3 and TRBJ2-5, with D maybe TRBD2 (6 bases). Trimming shortened V by 1 base and J by 9 bases, and 21 bases separated the two germline ends. Germline V gene data show CDR1 as ENHRY and CDR2 as SYGVKD. The CDR3 runs 16 residues. CDR3 coding DNA: TGTGCCATCAGTGAGTTGGAGGGGCAAATAAAGGTGGCCCAGTACTTC. It is translated as CAISELEGQIKVAQYF.

The chain carries TRBV25-1 and TRBJ1-4; a weak D match, TRBD1 (6 bases). Germline-derived CDR1 and CDR2 are MGHDK and SYGVNS. The length of the CDR3 is 13 residues. Trimming left V 5 bases short and J 8 bases short, with 12 bases between. The CDR3 sequence: CASSTGILEKLFF. The CDR3 DNA is TGTGCCAGCAGTACAGGGATCCTGGAAAAACTGTTTTTT.

The chain uses TRBV5-1 and TRBJ1-2; D remains ambiguous. CDR1 is SGHRS and CDR2 is YFSETQ in the germline V gene. The CDR3 is made up of 14 amino acids. V was cut by 3 bases and J by 4 bases, with 13 bases left in between. CDR3 bases: TGCGCCAGCAGCTGGATCGTCGGCACCTATGGCTACACCTTC. It is translated as CASSWIVGTYGYTF.

The chain links TRBV4-1 to TRBJ1-6, with 8 nucleotides matching TRBD1. Germline V gene lookup returns CDR1 MGHRA and CDR2 YSYEKL. The CDR3 is made up of 16 amino acids. V dropped 4 bases and J dropped 9; count of bases not matched to a gene: 11. The DNA of the CDR3 is TGCGCCAGCAGCCTAGGTACGGACAGGGTTTTTTCACCCCTCCACTTT. Translation: CASSLGTDRVFSPLHF.